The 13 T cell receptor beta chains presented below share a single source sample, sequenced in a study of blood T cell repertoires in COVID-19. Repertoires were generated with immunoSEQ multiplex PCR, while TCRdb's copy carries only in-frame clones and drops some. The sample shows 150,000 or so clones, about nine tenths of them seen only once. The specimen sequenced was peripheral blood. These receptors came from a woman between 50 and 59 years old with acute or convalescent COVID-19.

The CDR3 sequence is CATSRGQGRWEQFF. DNA for the CDR3: TGTGCCACCAGCAGAGGACAGGGGCGGTGGGAGCAGTTCTTC. The gene calls are TRBV15 and TRBJ2-1; TRBD1 matches 8 bases. Germline values: CDR1 LNHNV, CDR2 YYDKDF (reference sequence). The junction had 6 bases not matched to a gene; V was cut back by 1 base and J by 10 bases. CDR3 length equals 14 residues.

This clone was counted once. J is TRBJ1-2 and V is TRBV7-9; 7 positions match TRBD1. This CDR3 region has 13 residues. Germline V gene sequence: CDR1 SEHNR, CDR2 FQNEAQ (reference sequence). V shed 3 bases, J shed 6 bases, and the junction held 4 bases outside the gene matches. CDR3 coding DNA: TGTGCCAGCAGCTTCGGACAGGAGGATGGCTACACCTTC. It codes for CASSFGQEDGYTF.

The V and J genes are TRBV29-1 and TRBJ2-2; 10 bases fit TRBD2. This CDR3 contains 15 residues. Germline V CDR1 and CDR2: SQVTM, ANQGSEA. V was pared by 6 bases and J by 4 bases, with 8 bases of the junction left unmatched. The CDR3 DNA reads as TGCAGCGTCCGAGCGGGAGGGAAGGGCACCGGGGAGCTGTTTTTT. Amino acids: CSVRAGGKGTGELFF.

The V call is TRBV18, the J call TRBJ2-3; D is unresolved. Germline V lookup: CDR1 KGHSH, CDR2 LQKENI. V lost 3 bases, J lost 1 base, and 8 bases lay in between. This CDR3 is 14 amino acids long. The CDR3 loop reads CASSPFGGTDTQYF. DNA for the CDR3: TGTGCCAGCTCACCCTTCGGAGGCACAGATACGCAGTATTTT.

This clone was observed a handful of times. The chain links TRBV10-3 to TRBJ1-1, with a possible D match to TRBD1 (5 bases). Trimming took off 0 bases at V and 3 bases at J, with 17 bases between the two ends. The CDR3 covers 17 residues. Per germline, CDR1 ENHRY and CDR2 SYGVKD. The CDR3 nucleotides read TGTGCCATCAGTGAGTCTTTTGGGGGGGAGCGGGACACTGAAGCTTTCTTT. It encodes CAISESFGGERDTEAFF.

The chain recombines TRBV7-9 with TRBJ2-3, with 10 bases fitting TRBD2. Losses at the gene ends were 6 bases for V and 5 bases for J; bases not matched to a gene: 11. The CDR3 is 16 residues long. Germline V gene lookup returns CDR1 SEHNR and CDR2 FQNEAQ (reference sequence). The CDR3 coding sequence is TGTGCCAGCAGTTACAGAGCGGGGGGGCTCAGAGATACGCAGTATTTT. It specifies CASSYRAGGLRDTQYF.

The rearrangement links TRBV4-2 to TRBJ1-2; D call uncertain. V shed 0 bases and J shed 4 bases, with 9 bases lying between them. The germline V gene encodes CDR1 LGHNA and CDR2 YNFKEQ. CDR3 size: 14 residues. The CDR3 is CASSQELEGYGYTF. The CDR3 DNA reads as TGTGCCAGCAGCCAAGAGCTGGAGGGCTATGGCTACACCTTC.

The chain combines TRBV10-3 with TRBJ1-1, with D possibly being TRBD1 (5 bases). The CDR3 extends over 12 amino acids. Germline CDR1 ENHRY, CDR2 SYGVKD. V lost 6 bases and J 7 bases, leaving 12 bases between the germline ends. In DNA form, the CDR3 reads TGTGCCATCAGCCTGGAGGGGCTTGAAGCTTTCTTT. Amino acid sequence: CAISLEGLEAFF.

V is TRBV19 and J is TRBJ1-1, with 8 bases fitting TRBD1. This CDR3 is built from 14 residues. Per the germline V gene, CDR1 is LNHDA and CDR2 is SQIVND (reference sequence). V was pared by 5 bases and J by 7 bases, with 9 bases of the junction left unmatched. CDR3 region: CASSYLDRADEAFF. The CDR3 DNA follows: TGTGCCAGTAGTTACTTGGACAGGGCAGATGAAGCTTTCTTT.

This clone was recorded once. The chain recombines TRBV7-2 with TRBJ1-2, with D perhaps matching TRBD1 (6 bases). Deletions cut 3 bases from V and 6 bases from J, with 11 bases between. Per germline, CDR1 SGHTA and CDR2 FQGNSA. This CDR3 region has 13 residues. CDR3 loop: CASSFGQIDGYTF. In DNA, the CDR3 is TGTGCCAGCAGCTTCGGACAGATAGATGGCTACACCTTC.

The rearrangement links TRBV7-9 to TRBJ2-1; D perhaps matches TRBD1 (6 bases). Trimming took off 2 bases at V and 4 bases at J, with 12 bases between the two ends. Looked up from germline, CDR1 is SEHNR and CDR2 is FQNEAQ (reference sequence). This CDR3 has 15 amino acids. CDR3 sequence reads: CASSLSSTGYNEQFF. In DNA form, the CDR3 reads TGTGCCAGCAGCTTATCCTCAACAGGGTACAATGAGCAGTTCTTC.

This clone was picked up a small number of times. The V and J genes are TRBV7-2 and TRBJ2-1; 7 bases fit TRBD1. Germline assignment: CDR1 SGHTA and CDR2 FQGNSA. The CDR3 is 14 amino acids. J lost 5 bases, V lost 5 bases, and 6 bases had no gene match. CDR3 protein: CASSQRQGNNEQFF. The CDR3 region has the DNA TGTGCCAGCAGCCAAAGACAGGGTAACAATGAGCAGTTCTTC.

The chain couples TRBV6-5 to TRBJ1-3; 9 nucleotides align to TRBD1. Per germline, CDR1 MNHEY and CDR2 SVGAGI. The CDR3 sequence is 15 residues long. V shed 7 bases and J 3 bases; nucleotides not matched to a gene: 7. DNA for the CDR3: TGTGCCAGCATTAGGGGACAGGGTTTTGGAAACACCATATATTTT. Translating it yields CASIRGQGFGNTIYF.